Listed below are T cell receptor beta chains from one sample, sequenced in a study of human T cells and chemical hapten exposure. MiXCR was run by TCRdb on the RACE reads, yielding one entry per CDR3 protein. The sample includes about 90,000 distinct CDR3 sequences, about a tenth of them seen just once. This sample comprised whole blood, obtained in connection with sensitization to the hapten diphenylcyclopropenone (DPC). The receptors stem from a woman in her twenties or thirties with alopecia areata. Some clones in this sample may be carry-over from other donors' samples. The CDR3 runs from the conserved cysteine through the conserved F or W. D genes are given only for firm matches. Size tells how often a clone was seen (once, few, many) or the class of an expanded clone, and some rows leave it out.

DNA,CDR3,D,size,J,V
TGTGCCAGCACCGCCGGACAGAGGGTTTCTCCTACCTACAATGAGCAGTTCTTC,CASTAGQRVSPTYNEQFF,NA,many,TRBJ2-1,TRBV21-1
TGTGCCAGCAGGCCGGGACAGAGTGGAGAGACCCAGTACTTC,CASRPGQSGETQYF,TRBD1,NA,TRBJ2-5,TRBV7-2
TGTGCCAGCAGCTTAGAGGATCGGGGCGAGCAGTACTTC,CASSLEDRGEQYF,NA,NA,TRBJ2-7,TRBV7-6
TGTGCCATCAGCCAGGGGGCTGGCACTGAAGCTTTCTTT,CAISQGAGTEAFF,TRBD1,few,TRBJ1-1,TRBV10-3
TGCGCCAGCAGCCAAGAAGAGGGCACTAGCGGGGTAGATACGCAGTATTTT,CASSQEEGTSGVDTQYF,TRBD2,many,TRBJ2-3,TRBV4-1
TGTGCCACCTCACGCAGCGGGGCGAACACCGGGGAGCTGTTTTTT,CATSRSGANTGELFF,TRBD2,many,TRBJ2-2,TRBV28
TGCAGCGCTAGGAAGGGGGGCGCGAACACCGGGGAGCTGTTTTTT,CSARKGGANTGELFF,NA,many,TRBJ2-2,TRBV29-1
TGTGCCAGCTCTACAGGGACCACTGAAGCTTTCTTT,CASSTGTTEAFF,NA,few,TRBJ1-1,TRBV27
TGCAGTGCTAGAGATATCCGGGGGGGTTTGGAGCAGTACTTC,CSARDIRGGLEQYF,TRBD2,few,TRBJ2-7,TRBV20-1
TGTGCCAGCAGCTTAGGACGCACGGATGCCTATGGCTACACCTTC,CASSLGRTDAYGYTF,NA,many,TRBJ1-2,TRBV7-9
TGCGCCAGCAGCTTGTCGACTAGCGGTGGCCAAGAGACCCAGTACTTC,CASSLSTSGGQETQYF,TRBD2,many,TRBJ2-5,TRBV5-1
TGTGCCAGCAGTGAAGGTGAGGGCTTCGATGGCTACACCTTC,CASSEGEGFDGYTF,NA,few,TRBJ1-2,TRBV2
TGTGCCAGCAGAGAGTCGAACACCGGGGAGCTGTTTTTT,CASRESNTGELFF,NA,NA,TRBJ2-2,TRBV27
TGTGCCAGCAGCTTACTGGGCGCGGACACTGAAGCTTTCTTT,CASSLLGADTEAFF,NA,many,TRBJ1-1,TRBV7-8
TGTGCCTCGAGTGACGGAGCCCTTTCGCGCGGCACTGAAGCTTTCTTT,CASSDGALSRGTEAFF,NA,many,TRBJ1-1,TRBV30
TGTGCCAGCAGCTTGGGGCAGACCTCTGGGGCCAACGTCCTGACTTTC,CASSLGQTSGANVLTF,NA,NA,TRBJ2-6,TRBV5-4
TGCGCCAGCAGCTTGGAAGGGACAGGGGGCTTTTCGGAGACCCAGTACTTC,CASSLEGTGGFSETQYF,TRBD1,NA,TRBJ2-5,TRBV5-1
TGCGCCAGCAGCCCCCAACCCGGGGGGGGAAACACTGAAGCTTTCTTT,CASSPQPGGGNTEAFF,NA,many,TRBJ1-1,TRBV5-1
TGTGCCAGCAGTTACTCCTTACTTAGCAATCAGCCCCAGCATTTT,CASSYSLLSNQPQHF,NA,NA,TRBJ1-5,TRBV6-5
TGTGCCAGCATAGCCAAAAACATTCAGTACTTC,CASIAKNIQYF,NA,few,TRBJ2-4,TRBV27
TGTGCCAGCCGAAGGGGGGGCGCAGATACGCAGTATTTT,CASRRGGADTQYF,NA,few,TRBJ2-3,TRBV28
TGCGCCAGCAGCCGCTTGGGGAACACTGAAGCTTTCTTT,CASSRLGNTEAFF,NA,many,TRBJ1-1,TRBV5-1
TGTGCCAGCAGCCTGGACAGGGTGGACTATGGCTACACCTTC,CASSLDRVDYGYTF,TRBD1,many,TRBJ1-2,TRBV6-5
TGTGCCAGCAGTGGATATGGACAGCGGCTAAATGAAAAACTGTTTTTT,CASSGYGQRLNEKLFF,NA,few,TRBJ1-4,TRBV28
TGTGCCAGTAGTCCGGGACAGGGGGCGCCGGGAGTAGATACGCAGTATTTT,CASSPGQGAPGVDTQYF,TRBD1,NA,TRBJ2-3,TRBV19
TGTGCCAGCAGCCATTTAGGGGTAAGGGCCTACAATGAGCAGTTCTTC,CASSHLGVRAYNEQFF,NA,NA,TRBJ2-1,TRBV6-2/TRBV6-3
TGTGCCAGCAGCGAGGGGACGGGGCCCTCAAGTAACCAAGAGACCCAGTACTTC,CASSEGTGPSSNQETQYF,NA,few,TRBJ2-5,TRBV7-2
TGCGCCAGCAGCTTGGAGGCTAGCGGGGGGCAGTATTTT,CASSLEASGGQYF,TRBD2,few,TRBJ2-3,TRBV5-1
TGTGCCAGCAGTTACTCCCTAGCGGGGGGAGAGCAGTTCTTC,CASSYSLAGGEQFF,TRBD2,many,TRBJ2-1,TRBV6-2/TRBV6-3
TGTGCCAGCAGCCAAGATACCCGGCCCCCCTACGAGCAGTACTTC,CASSQDTRPPYEQYF,NA,many,TRBJ2-7,TRBV3-1
TGTGCCAGCAGCCGAAAGTTGGAAGCTTTCTTT,CASSRKLEAFF,NA,NA,TRBJ1-1,TRBV2
TGCAGTGCTAGAGTAGACGGGCTCCCCTACGAGCAGTACTTC,CSARVDGLPYEQYF,NA,NA,TRBJ2-7,TRBV20-1
TGTGCCAGCAGTTTAAAATTCGACTACAATGAGCAGTTCTTC,CASSLKFDYNEQFF,NA,many,TRBJ2-1,TRBV28
TGCAGCGTTATAGGGGGGACCGGGGAGCTGTTTTTT,CSVIGGTGELFF,NA,many,TRBJ2-2,TRBV29-1
TGTGCCAGCAGTTACAGTGACATGAACACTGAAGCTTTCTTT,CASSYSDMNTEAFF,NA,many,TRBJ1-1,TRBV6-2/TRBV6-3
TGCAGCGTTGAATTTTTGGAGGGCACTGAAGCTTTCTTT,CSVEFLEGTEAFF,NA,many,TRBJ1-1,TRBV29-1
TGTGCCAGCCGTAAGGGAGGGGCGTTGGGGATCAATTCACCCCTCCACTTT,CASRKGGALGINSPLHF,NA,NA,TRBJ1-6,TRBV12-3/TRBV12-4
TGTGCCAGCAGCTTAGAGGCAATCCCCACCTACAATGAGCAGTTCTTC,CASSLEAIPTYNEQFF,NA,NA,TRBJ2-1,TRBV7-6
TGTGCCAGCAGCCAGAGCTATACGCAGTATTTT,CASSQSYTQYF,NA,once,TRBJ2-3,TRBV14
TGTGCCAGCAGCCCGGACAGGGGATATGGGACTGAAGCTTTCTTT,CASSPDRGYGTEAFF,TRBD1,many,TRBJ1-1,TRBV7-8
TGTGCCAGCAGTTACTCGATTGAGGACAGGCTGGGGATGGGAGCCAAAAACATTCAGTACTTC,CASSYSIEDRLGMGAKNIQYF,TRBD1,many,TRBJ2-4,TRBV6-2/TRBV6-3
TGCAGTGGGGCCTCCGGCACTGAAGCTTTCTTT,CSGASGTEAFF,NA,many,TRBJ1-1,TRBV20-1
TGCAGTGCCTCGAGCGGGGGTTCCTACAATGAGCAGTTCTTC,CSASSGGSYNEQFF,TRBD2,few,TRBJ2-1,TRBV20-1
TGTGCCAGCAGCTTGGACAGCGCATCTAGCAATCAGCCCCAGCATTTT,CASSLDSASSNQPQHF,NA,many,TRBJ1-5,TRBV7-8
TGTGCCAGCAGCTCCGACTGGACAGTACAAGAGACCGAGTACTTC,CASSSDWTVQETEYF,NA,NA,TRBJ2-5,TRBV7-9
TGTGCCAGCAGTTACTCGACCGCGAACACTGAAGCTTTCTTT,CASSYSTANTEAFF,NA,many,TRBJ1-1,TRBV6-5